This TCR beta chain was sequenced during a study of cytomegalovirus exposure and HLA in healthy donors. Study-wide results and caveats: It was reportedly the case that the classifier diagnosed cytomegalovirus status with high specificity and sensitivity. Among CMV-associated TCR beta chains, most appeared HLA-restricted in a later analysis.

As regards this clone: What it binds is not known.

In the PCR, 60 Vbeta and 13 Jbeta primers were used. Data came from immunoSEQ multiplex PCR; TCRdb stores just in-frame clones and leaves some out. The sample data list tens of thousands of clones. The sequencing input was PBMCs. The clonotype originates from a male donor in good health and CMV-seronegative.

The CDR3 loop is CASSAQGGTGELFF. For the CDR3, the DNA is TGTGCCAGCAGTGCGCAGGGGGGCACCGGGGAGCTGTTTTTT. This sequence joins TRBV2 and TRBJ2-2, with TRBD1 as a possible D gene (7 bases). This CDR3 spans 14 amino acids. The V end lost 4 bases, the J end lost 4 bases, and 10 bases lay between the germline ends. Germline CDR1 reads SNHLY; CDR2 reads FYNNEI.